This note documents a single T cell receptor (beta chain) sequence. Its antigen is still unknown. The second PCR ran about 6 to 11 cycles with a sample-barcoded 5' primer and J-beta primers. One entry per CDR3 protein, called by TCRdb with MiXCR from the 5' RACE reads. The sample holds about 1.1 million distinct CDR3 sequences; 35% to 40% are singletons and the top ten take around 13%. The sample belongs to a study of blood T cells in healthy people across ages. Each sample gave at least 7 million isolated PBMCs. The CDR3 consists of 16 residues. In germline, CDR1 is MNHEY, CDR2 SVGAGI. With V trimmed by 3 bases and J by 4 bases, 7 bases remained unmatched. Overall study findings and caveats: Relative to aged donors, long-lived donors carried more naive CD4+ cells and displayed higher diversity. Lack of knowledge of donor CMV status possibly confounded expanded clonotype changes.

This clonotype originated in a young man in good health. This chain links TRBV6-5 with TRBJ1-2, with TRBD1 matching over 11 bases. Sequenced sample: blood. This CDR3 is CASSYRGQGAGYGYTF. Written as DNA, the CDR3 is TGTGCCAGCAGTTATCGCGGACAGGGGGCTGGCTATGGCTACACCTTC.